This T cell receptor beta chain derives from a study of cytomegalovirus exposure and HLA in healthy donors. General study results and limits: CMV antigen specificity was confirmed in vitro for three CMV-associated chains.

These donors were members of the roughly 120-subject validation cohort, a group separate from the approximately 640-subject first cohort. As regards this clone: The antigen is unknown.

Clones were sequenced by immunoSEQ multiplex PCR, and TCRdb holds only the in-frame ones, with some missing. Of 250,000 to 400,000 clones listed, nearly 90% were seen once; the top ten hold approximately 0.95%. The CDR3 is 16 residues long. Germline trimming cut 4 bases from V and 2 bases from J; bases unmatched to any gene: 4. Germline loops: CDR1 KGHSH, CDR2 LQKENI. The sequence was collected from a man aged 25-45 years in good health and CMV-seronegative. The genes are TRBV18 and TRBJ2-6; 8 bases are a match to TRBD1. The sequenced sample consisted of PBMCs. The CDR3, as DNA: TGTGCCAGCTCACGACAGGGGAGCGCTGGGGCCAACGTCCTGACTTTC. It yields the protein CASSRQGSAGANVLTF.